This TCR beta chain originates from a study of blood T cell repertoires in COVID-19. As for the study in general: Acute and convalescent COVID-19 samples came from the United States, Italy and Spain. PBMCs, B-cell-depleted T cells, or T cells provided the cDNA or gDNA that made up the material.

As originally analysed: The assay estimated nucleated cells by amplifying reference gene primers. The method was immunoSEQ multiplex PCR; TCRdb's version includes in-frame clones alone and lacks a portion of them. The V and J calls and clone size come from that table; D and trimming were worked out from the DNA. The sample contains 70,000 to 95,000 clones, 85% to 95% of which appear only once. Sequenced material: peripheral blood. The clonotype originates from a woman aged 55-70 years with active COVID-19.

In DNA, the CDR3 is TGTGCCAGCAGCCCGAGGGGGGGAGGATACAATGAGCAGTTCTTC. It is translated as CASSPRGGGYNEQFF. The gene calls are TRBV7-9 and TRBJ2-1; D might be TRBD2 (7 bases). V lost 5 bases and J 4 bases, leaving 15 bases between the germline ends. The CDR3 length is 15 residues. Germline-derived CDR1 and CDR2 are SEHNR and FQNEAQ (reference sequence).